The rows below give T cell receptor beta chains drawn from one sample of a study of blood T cell repertoires in COVID-19. Profiled with immunoSEQ multiplex PCR; TCRdb holds only in-frame clones, not every one. The table records 300,000 or so clones, approximately 90% of them present only once. What was sequenced was peripheral blood. The origin of the receptors is a woman aged 40 to 50 with acute or convalescent COVID-19. Each CDR3 is given with its conserved first and last residue. A D gene is named only where the DNA matches it firmly. The size of a clone is reported for some rows only, either as once, few or many, or as a class for expanded clones.

d_call	clone_size	j_call	v_call	cdr3_aa	cdr3_nt
NA	NA	TRBJ1-1	TRBV30	CAWSVASGPEAFF	TGTGCCTGGAGTGTAGCCAGCGGCCCTGAAGCTTTCTTT
NA	NA	TRBJ2-1	TRBV7-3	CASSLAGTEQFF	TGTGCCAGCAGCTTAGCCGGGACAGAGCAGTTCTTC
TRBD1	NA	TRBJ1-6	TRBV5-5	CASSLGAGGYNSPLHF	TGTGCCAGCAGCTTAGGTGCAGGGGGGTATAATTCACCCCTCCACTTT
TRBD1	once	TRBJ1-2	TRBV6-5	CASGPSRQGRDGYTF	TGTGCCAGCGGACCCTCTCGACAGGGAAGGGATGGCTACACCTTC
TRBD1	NA	TRBJ2-3	TRBV18	CASSPQTTGRFTDTQYF	TGTGCCAGCTCACCACAAACGACAGGGAGATTCACAGATACGCAGTATTTT
NA	NA	TRBJ1-2	TRBV6-5	CASSRDNFGYTF	TGTGCCAGCAGCCGGGACAACTTTGGCTACACCTTC
NA	NA	TRBJ2-3	TRBV12-3/TRBV12-4	CASSSLTDTQYF	TGTGCCAGCAGTTCCCTCACAGATACGCAGTATTTT
TRBD2	NA	TRBJ2-2	TRBV10-2	CASKWTSGGPGELFF	TGCGCCAGCAAATGGACTAGCGGGGGGCCCGGGGAGCTGTTTTTT
NA	NA	TRBJ1-1	TRBV2	CASTWLQNTEAFF	TGTGCCAGCACTTGGCTCCAGAACACTGAAGCTTTCTTT
NA	few	TRBJ1-3	TRBV30	CAWSVPSSGNTIYF	TGTGCCTGGAGTGTACCCAGCTCTGGAAACACCATATATTTT
TRBD2	NA	TRBJ2-1	TRBV5-1	CASSLVSGGASEQFF	TGCGCCAGCAGCTTGGTCAGCGGGGGGGCCTCGGAGCAGTTCTTC
TRBD1	NA	TRBJ2-5	TRBV7-6	CASSEGAGPNHQETQYF	TGTGCCAGCAGCGAGGGGGCCGGACCTAACCACCAAGAGACCCAGTACTTC
TRBD2	NA	TRBJ2-3	TRBV6-4	CASSDGRGTDTQYF	TGTGCCAGCAGTGATGGGCGGGGGACAGATACGCAGTATTTT
TRBD1	once	TRBJ2-5	TRBV19	CASSPDRGSGVETQYF	TGTGCCAGTAGTCCGGACAGGGGCAGCGGTGTAGAGACCCAGTACTTC
NA	once	TRBJ1-2	TRBV19	CASSIFSTGVPGGYTF	TGTGCCAGTAGTATATTCTCGACAGGCGTCCCTGGGGGCTACACCTTC
TRBD1	NA	TRBJ1-2	TRBV10-3	CAISFGQAPTNGYTF	TGTGCCATCAGTTTCGGACAGGCACCGACTAATGGCTACACCTTC
NA	NA	TRBJ1-3	TRBV5-1	CASSIRLTGIPGNTIYF	TGCGCCAGCAGCATCCGACTTACAGGGATCCCTGGAAACACCATATATTTT
NA	NA	TRBJ1-1	TRBV9	CASSVEVGRGSNTEAFF	TGTGCCAGCAGCGTAGAGGTCGGGAGGGGTTCGAACACTGAAGCTTTCTTT
TRBD2	NA	TRBJ2-2	TRBV6-5	CASSRGLAGTGELFF	TGTGCCAGCAGTAGGGGACTAGCGGGAACCGGGGAGCTGTTTTTT
TRBD1	NA	TRBJ2-3	TRBV29-1	CSARQGARGTDTQYF	TGCAGCGCCCGCCAGGGGGCTAGGGGCACAGATACGCAGTATTTT
TRBD1	NA	TRBJ1-6	TRBV7-2	CASGGTGRRDSPLHF	TGTGCCAGCGGGGGGACAGGGAGAAGGGACTCACCCCTCCACTTT
TRBD1	NA	TRBJ2-2	TRBV3-1/TRBV3-2	CASSHDRGLGGELFF	TGTGCCAGCAGCCATGACAGGGGGCTAGGCGGGGAGCTGTTTTTT
NA	NA	TRBJ2-1	TRBV4-1	CASSPLRGGIYNEQFF	TGCGCCAGCAGCCCACTTAGGGGGGGGATCTACAATGAGCAGTTCTTC
TRBD1	NA	TRBJ2-2	TRBV5-1	CASSLGTGDGELFF	TGCGCCAGCAGCTTGGGGACAGGAGACGGGGAGCTGTTTTTT
NA	NA	TRBJ1-2	TRBV19	CASRAAGDTHNYGYTF	TGTGCCAGTAGAGCGGCAGGGGACACTCATAACTATGGCTACACCTTC
NA	NA	TRBJ1-4	TRBV9	CASSLGQPTNEKLFF	TGTGCCAGCAGCTTGGGGCAGCCAACTAATGAAAAACTGTTTTTT
NA	NA	TRBJ2-5	TRBV12-2	CASRPGTSGDQETQYF	TGTGCAAGTCGCCCCGGGACTAGCGGGGACCAAGAGACCCAGTACTTC
TRBD2	NA	TRBJ2-1	TRBV5-4	CASSSGGAFDEQFF	TGTGCCAGCAGCAGCGGGGGGGCTTTCGATGAGCAGTTCTTC
NA	few	TRBJ1-6	TRBV27	CASSSRGATVNSPLHF	TGTGCCAGCAGCAGCCGCGGGGCAACAGTAAATTCACCCCTCCACTTT
TRBD1	NA	TRBJ1-2	TRBV10-1	CASSRDRDAGYTF	TGCGCCAGCAGCCGGGACAGGGACGCCGGCTACACCTTC
NA	NA	TRBJ2-2	TRBV18	CASSLRDSDTGELFF	TGTGCCAGCTCACTCCGGGACTCAGACACCGGGGAGCTGTTTTTT
TRBD1	NA	TRBJ1-5	TRBV6-6	CASRTGEGNQPQHF	TGTGCCAGCAGAACAGGGGAGGGCAATCAGCCCCAGCATTTT
NA	NA	TRBJ2-3	TRBV7-6	CASSLAFRGGERDTQYF	TGTGCCAGCAGCTTAGCGTTCAGGGGTGGAGAACGAGATACGCAGTATTTT
NA	NA	TRBJ1-5	TRBV27	CASSSYRDSNQPQHF	TGTGCCAGCAGTTCCTACCGGGACTCGAATCAGCCCCAGCATTTT
TRBD2	NA	TRBJ2-3	TRBV18	CASSPAARGGSTDTQYF	TGTGCCAGCTCACCAGCGGCGCGGGGGGGCAGTACAGATACGCAGTATTTT
NA	NA	TRBJ1-2	TRBV13	CASSLGGDTPGYGYTF	TGTGCCAGCAGCTTAGGGGGGGACACTCCTGGCTATGGCTACACCTTC
NA	NA	TRBJ1-1	TRBV3-1/TRBV3-2	CASSRGGTEAFF	TGTGCCAGCAGCCGGGGGGGCACTGAAGCTTTCTTT
NA	few	TRBJ2-2	TRBV27	CASSLVTGGGELFF	TGTGCCAGCAGTTTAGTGACAGGTGGGGGGGAGCTGTTTTTT
TRBD1	NA	TRBJ1-1	TRBV19	CASGTGADLSTEAFF	TGTGCCAGTGGGACAGGGGCGGACCTGAGCACTGAAGCTTTCTTT
NA	NA	TRBJ1-2	TRBV9	CASSVSTGFNGYTF	TGTGCCAGCAGCGTCTCCACAGGGTTCAATGGCTACACCTTC
NA	once	TRBJ1-2	TRBV4-1	CASSQGGGTYGYTF	TGCGCCAGCAGCCAAGGGGGGGGCACCTATGGCTACACCTTC
NA	NA	TRBJ1-5	TRBV12-3/TRBV12-4	CASSLATAQPQHF	TGTGCCAGCAGTTTAGCTACAGCCCAGCCCCAGCATTTT
TRBD2	NA	TRBJ2-1	TRBV5-1	CASSLEPGLAYNEQFF	TGCGCCAGCAGCTTGGAGCCCGGACTAGCCTACAATGAGCAGTTCTTC
NA	NA	TRBJ1-1	TRBV6-1	CASSEAGLGDTEAFF	TGTGCCAGCAGTGAAGCGGGTTTAGGGGACACTGAAGCTTTCTTT
TRBD2	once	TRBJ2-3	TRBV3-1/TRBV3-2	CASTGGGVPDTQYF	TGTGCCAGCACGGGCGGGGGGGTCCCAGATACGCAGTATTTT
NA	few	TRBJ1-2	TRBV3-1/TRBV3-2	CASSQDLGVNGYTF	TGTGCCAGCAGCCAAGATCTCGGGGTGAATGGCTACACCTTC
NA	NA	TRBJ2-3	TRBV25-1	CASSEYPNTQYF	TGTGCCAGCAGTGAATACCCAAATACGCAGTATTTT
NA	NA	TRBJ2-5	TRBV2	CASSGTPQQPGTYQETQYF	TGTGCCAGCAGTGGCACTCCCCAACAACCGGGAACGTACCAAGAGACCCAGTACTTC
NA	NA	TRBJ1-1	TRBV4-1	CASSQAGSEAFF	TGCGCCAGCAGCCAAGCAGGGTCTGAAGCTTTCTTT
TRBD1	NA	TRBJ2-3	TRBV10-3	CAISLDRVETDTQYF	TGTGCCATCAGCCTCGACAGGGTAGAGACAGATACGCAGTATTTT
NA	once	TRBJ2-5	TRBV5-4	CASSSGDPRETQYF	TGTGCCAGCAGCTCGGGGGATCCAAGGGAGACCCAGTACTTC
TRBD1	NA	TRBJ1-1	TRBV6-5	CASSLWGLRGVVEAFF	TGTGCCAGCAGTTTGTGGGGCCTCAGGGGGGTCGTCGAAGCTTTCTTT
TRBD1	once	TRBJ2-3	TRBV29-1	CSVGTGGGDTQYF	TGCAGCGTAGGGACAGGGGGGGGAGATACGCAGTATTTT